This entry lists 9 T cell receptor beta chains sequenced from one sample in a study of blood T cell repertoires in COVID-19. Clones were read by immunoSEQ multiplex PCR, and TCRdb kept only the in-frame ones, dropping some. The sample lists about 260,000 clones, around 87% occurring once. Sequenced input: peripheral blood. The receptors shown here come from a woman in her thirties or forties who had recovered from COVID-19.

The rearrangement joins TRBV7-9 to TRBJ1-6; unclear D gene. CDR3 length: 14 residues. Trimming pared 2 bases from V and 10 bases from J, leaving 12 bases between. Germline V lookup: CDR1 SEHNR, CDR2 FQNEAQ (reference sequence). CDR3 region: CASSLTPVNSPLHF. In nucleotides, the CDR3 is TGTGCCAGCAGCTTAACCCCGGTGAACTCACCCCTCCACTTT.

The gene calls are TRBV19 and TRBJ2-3, with 12 bases aligning to TRBD2. The V segment lost 5 bases and the J segment 2 bases; nucleotides outside the gene matches: 2. The CDR3 runs to 15 residues. Germline CDR1 reads LNHDA; CDR2 reads SQIVND (reference sequence). This chain's CDR3 is CASSGLAGLTDTQYF. As DNA, the CDR3 is TGTGCCAGTAGTGGACTAGCGGGGCTCACAGATACGCAGTATTTT.

This chain connects TRBV9 to TRBJ2-5; the match to TRBD2 covers 11 bases. CDR1 and CDR2 (germline): SGDLS, YYNGEE. J lost 5 bases, V lost 4 bases, and 7 bases had no gene match. The CDR3 consists of 15 residues. This chain's CDR3 is CASSLSGGAGETQYF. CDR3 DNA sequence: TGTGCCAGCAGCCTTAGCGGGGGGGCTGGGGAGACCCAGTACTTC.

This chain joins TRBV5-4 and TRBJ1-3; tentatively, D is TRBD1 (6 bases). The CDR3 totals 18 residues. CDR1 is SGHNT, CDR2 YYREEE, per germline (reference sequence). Trimming cost V 2 bases and J 0 bases, with 18 bases left between them. The CDR3 is CASSLGPTGGFSGNTIYF. CDR3 coding DNA: TGTGCCAGCAGCTTAGGTCCGACAGGAGGATTCTCTGGAAACACCATATATTTT.

The chain combines TRBV5-6 with TRBJ1-3, with TRBD1 matching 7 bases. CDR3 size: 16 residues. The trim removed 3 bases at V and 4 bases at J, leaving 10 bases unmatched. Germline values: CDR1 SGHDT, CDR2 YYEEEE. CDR3 region: CASSSPTRGNGNTIYF. The CDR3 DNA reads TGTGCCAGCAGCTCCCCTACCAGGGGGAACGGAAACACCATATATTTT.

This chain joins TRBV5-6 and TRBJ2-2; D possibly corresponds to TRBD2 (5 bases). Per germline, CDR1 SGHDT and CDR2 YYEEEE. The CDR3 extends over 15 amino acids. Trimming cost V 0 bases and J 5 bases, with 11 bases left between them. CDR3 DNA sequence: TGTGCCAGCAGCTTGGCCTTCCCGGGAACCGGGGAGCTGTTTTTT. It encodes CASSLAFPGTGELFF.

J is TRBJ1-1 and V is TRBV6-5, with TRBD1 matching over 9 bases. With V trimmed by 6 bases and J by 3 bases, 2 bases remained unmatched. The germline V gene encodes CDR1 MNHEY and CDR2 SVGAGI. The length of the CDR3 is 13 residues. CDR3 sequence (DNA): TGTGCCAGCAGGACAGGGGGGGACACTGAAGCTTTCTTT. It is translated as CASRTGGDTEAFF.

The chain joins TRBV7-8 to TRBJ2-1, with 8 bases matching TRBD2. The V gene's germline CDR1 is SGHVS and CDR2 FQNEAQ. CDR3 length: 14 residues. With V trimmed by 1 base and J by 5 bases, 1 base remained unmatched. The CDR3 sequence: CASSLERGNNEQFF. As DNA, the CDR3 is TGTGCCAGCAGCTTAGAGCGGGGGAACAATGAGCAGTTCTTC.

The V gene is TRBV5-1, the J gene TRBJ2-6, with TRBD2 as a possible D gene (7 bases). The germline gives CDR1 SGHRS, CDR2 YFSETQ. There are 17 residues in the CDR3. Trimming removed 4 bases at V and 0 bases at J, with 14 bases between. In nucleotides, the CDR3 is TGCGCCAGCAGCAGCTTAAGGGGGGGCTCTGGGGCCAACGTCCTGACTTTC. This translates into CASSSLRGGSGANVLTF. Full variable domain (missing parts from reference TRBV5-1 and TRBJ2-6): KAGVTQTPRYLIKTRGQQVTLSCSPISGHRSVSWYQQTPGQGLQFLFEYFSETQRNKGNFPGRFSGRQFSNSRSEMNVSTLELGDSALYLCASSSLRGGSGANVLTFGAGSRLTVL.